Below are 4 T cell receptor beta chains sequenced from a single sample in a study of identical twins. MiXCR, run by TCRdb on the 5' RACE reads, gives a single entry per CDR3 protein. The sample contains 200,000 to 300,000 distinct CDR3 sequences, roughly a tenth of which appear only once. The specimen sequenced was memory T cells sorted from blood. The receptor set was obtained from a man in his fifties in good health.

This chain links TRBV2 with TRBJ1-1; 8 nucleotides agree with TRBD1. V lost 7 bases to trimming and J lost 3 bases; unmatched junction nucleotides: 7. This CDR3 has 14 residues. Germline CDR1 is SNHLY and CDR2 is FYNNEI. CDR3 residues: CASTYDRGDTEAFF. DNA for the CDR3: TGTGCCAGCACTTATGACAGGGGAGACACTGAAGCTTTCTTT.

CDR3 coding DNA: TGTGCCAGCAGCCCCTCGGGTTATCGGGAGTTCCAAGAGACCCAGTACTTC. This encodes CASSPSGYREFQETQYF. V and J are TRBV3-1 and TRBJ2-5, with D possibly being TRBD2 (6 bases). V was cut by 4 bases and J by 1 base, with 19 bases left in between. This CDR3 contains 17 residues. CDR1 and CDR2 from the germline V gene are LGHDT and YNNKEL (reference sequence).

This clonotype has a count of ten or more. The rearrangement uses TRBV20-1 and TRBJ2-1; the D gene could be TRBD1 or TRBD2 (5 bases each). The CDR3 extends over 19 amino acids. Germline CDR1 reads DFQATT; CDR2 reads SNEGSKA (reference sequence). V was pared by 5 bases and J by 0 bases, with 26 bases between. CDR3 in amino acids: CSAPYRRRHVGPSYNEQFF. CDR3 sequence (DNA): TGCAGTGCTCCCTACAGGAGGCGGCATGTTGGACCCTCCTACAATGAGCAGTTCTTC.

This clonotype was recorded at least ten times. This rearrangement joins TRBV5-6 to TRBJ1-4, with D tentatively TRBD1 (5 bases). This CDR3 has 14 amino acids. V lost 4 bases, J lost 4 bases, and 11 bases lay in between. Germline loops: CDR1 SGHDT, CDR2 YYEEEE. The CDR3 region is CASSHGTDNEKLFF. The CDR3 DNA sequence: TGTGCCAGCAGCCACGGGACGGATAATGAAAAACTGTTTTTT.